Each of the 22 T cell receptor beta chains below was sequenced from the same sample in a study of OX40 agonist ivuxolimab in advanced cancers. TCRdb's table, derived via immunoSEQ multiplex PCR, lists solely in-frame clones and lacks some. The sample shows around 81,000 clones, around 80% of them seen only once. The sequenced sample was CD4+ or CD8+ T cells sorted from blood, obtained in a trial of the OX40 agonist ivuxolimab. These receptors were taken from an adult with an advanced solid tumor such as melanoma, head and neck, liver or kidney cancer.

The chain uses TRBV5-1 and TRBJ2-5; D gene ambiguous. V gave up 1 base and J gave up 4 bases, with 2 bases separating them. Per the germline V gene, CDR1 is SGHRS and CDR2 is YFSETQ. The CDR3 is 11 residues long. The CDR3 DNA follows: TGCGCCAGCAGCTTGACAGAGACCCAGTACTTC. As protein: CASSLTETQYF. The whole variable domain, filled in from reference TRBV5-1 and TRBJ2-5, reads KAGVTQTPRYLIKTRGQQVTLSCSPISGHRSVSWYQQTPGQGLQFLFEYFSETQRNKGNFPGRFSGRQFSNSRSEMNVSTLELGDSALYLCASSLTETQYFGPGTRLLVL.

The chain is built from TRBV5-4 and TRBJ1-2; D unclear. Between the trimmed V and J ends, which lost 4 bases and 5 bases, there was a span of 24 bases. In germline, CDR1 is SGHNT, CDR2 YYREEE (reference sequence). The CDR3 totals 17 residues. The CDR3 sequence: CASSLEGEAGYVYGYTF. In DNA form, the CDR3 reads TGTGCCAGCAGCCTAGAAGGAGAGGCAGGTTATGTTTATGGCTACACCTTC. The full variable domain, its missing parts supplied by reference TRBV5-4 and TRBJ1-2, is ETGVTQSPTHLIKTRGQQVTLRCSSQSGHNTVSWYQQALGQGPQFIFQYYREEENGRGNFPPRFSGLQFPNYSSELNVNALELDDSALYLCASSLEGEAGYVYGYTFGSGTRLTVV.

The J gene is TRBJ2-3, the V gene TRBV7-2, with TRBD1 matching over 9 bases. V lost 9 bases and J lost 5; bases outside the gene matches: 9. CDR1 is SGHTA, CDR2 FQGNSA, per germline. The CDR3 sequence is 14 residues long. The CDR3 DNA reads TGTGCCAGTGAGAGGGACAGGGTAGGAGATACGCAGTATTTT. Protein: CASERDRVGDTQYF.

The V gene is TRBV6-5, the J gene TRBJ2-5; D unresolved. Germline CDR1 MNHEY, CDR2 SVGAGI. This CDR3 contains 15 residues. V lost 2 bases and J lost 0, with 10 bases in between. CDR3 nucleotides: TGTGCCAGCAGTTACGGGTCGGTCAACCAAGAGACCCAGTACTTC. Encoded protein: CASSYGSVNQETQYF.

The chain joins TRBV28 to TRBJ2-5; TRBD1 aligns across 7 bases. V lost 4 bases, J lost 5 bases, and 4 bases stayed unmatched. This CDR3 contains 13 residues. In germline, CDR1 is MDHEN, CDR2 SYDVKM. The CDR3 DNA reads as TGTGCCAGCAGTTCGTACAGGGGTGAGACCCAGTACTTC. Its translation: CASSSYRGETQYF.

The chain combines TRBV27 with TRBJ2-5; weak D call: TRBD2 (6 bases). V was shortened by 6 bases and J by 4 bases, with 21 bases between the two germline ends. The CDR3 runs 16 residues. The germline CDR1 and CDR2 sequences are MNHEY and SMNVEV (reference sequence). Here the CDR3 DNA reads TGTGCCAGCAGCTCGGGCGTAGCGGCGATAGGAGAGACCCAGTACTTC. It codes for CASSSGVAAIGETQYF.

The rearrangement joins TRBV29-1 to TRBJ2-1; 7 bases fit TRBD2. V lost 2 bases, J lost 5 bases, and 12 bases stayed unmatched. The CDR3 sequence is 16 residues long. The V gene's germline CDR1 is SQVTM and CDR2 ANQGSEA. This CDR3 reads CSVEIAGLQRDNEQFF. CDR3 in DNA: TGCAGCGTTGAAATAGCGGGCCTTCAACGGGACAATGAGCAGTTCTTC.

The V call is TRBV5-6, the J call TRBJ1-5; 9 bases are shared with TRBD1. The CDR3 is 15 residues long. Germline V lookup: CDR1 SGHDT, CDR2 YYEEEE. Unmatched junction bases numbered 6, after V lost 2 bases and J lost 6 bases. The CDR3 protein is CASSFGTGLVQPQHF. CDR3 DNA: TGTGCCAGCAGCTTCGGGACAGGGCTAGTTCAGCCCCAGCATTTT. Drawing the rest from reference TRBV5-6 and TRBJ1-5, the complete variable domain is DAGVTQSPTHLIKTRGQQVTLRCSPKSGHDTVSWYQQALGQGPQFIFQYYEEEERQRGNFPDRFSGHQFPNYSSELNVNALLLGDSALYLCASSFGTGLVQPQHFGDGTRLSIL.

As for this clone: Other DNA sequences in the same sample also yield this CDR3. This chain uses TRBV28 with TRBJ2-1, with D unclear. V was shortened by 3 bases and J by 7 bases, with 4 bases between the two germline ends. The CDR3 is 11 residues long. CDR1 and CDR2 from the germline V gene are MDHEN and SYDVKM. CDR3 amino acids: CASSLVNEQFF. The DNA of the CDR3 is TGTGCCAGCAGTTTGGTAAATGAGCAGTTCTTC.

This chain joins TRBV28 and TRBJ2-7; TRBD1 agrees at 9 bases. The V gene's germline CDR1 is MDHEN and CDR2 SYDVKM. The CDR3 is 15 residues long. V was clipped by 7 bases and J by 4 bases; unmatched bases: 11. The DNA for the CDR3 is TGTGCCAGCAACCCACAGGGGGCAAATCTATACGAGCAGTACTTC. Its translation: CASNPQGANLYEQYF.

The V and J genes are TRBV5-1 and TRBJ2-5, with D hard to call. This CDR3 has 14 amino acids. Germline lookup yields CDR1 SGHRS and CDR2 YFSETQ. Trimming left V 3 bases short and J 1 base short, with 10 bases between. Here the CDR3 reads CASSWNSLQETQYF. The CDR3 nucleotides are TGCGCCAGCAGCTGGAACAGCCTCCAAGAGACCCAGTACTTC.

The CDR3 is CASSTGGGNEQFF. CDR3 DNA: TGTGCCAGCAGCACTGGGGGGGGCAATGAGCAGTTCTTC. This rearrangement joins TRBV2 to TRBJ2-1; TRBD2 agrees at 7 bases. The length of the CDR3 is 13 residues. V lost 6 bases to trimming and J lost 6 bases; unmatched junction nucleotides: 5. Per the germline V gene, CDR1 is SNHLY and CDR2 is FYNNEI. The entire variable domain, with the rest obtained from reference TRBV2 and TRBJ2-1, is as follows: EPEVTQTPSHQVTQMGQEVILRCVPISNHLYFYWYRQILGQKVEFLVSFYNNEISEKSEIFDDQFSVERPDGSNFTLKIRSTKLEDSAMYFCASSTGGGNEQFFGPGTRLTVL.

V and J are TRBV2 and TRBJ2-7, with D maybe TRBD1 (6 bases). CDR1 SNHLY and CDR2 FYNNEI come from the germline V gene. The CDR3 length is 14 residues. The ends were cut back, 2 bases at V and 5 bases at J, with 13 bases in the middle. For the CDR3, the DNA is TGTGCCAGCAGTGAAAACAACTGGACAGACGAGCAGTACTTC. As protein: CASSENNWTDEQYF.

V and J are TRBV11-2 and TRBJ2-7, with D perhaps TRBD2 (7 bases). Trimming shortened V by 5 bases and J by 6 bases, and 20 bases separated the two germline ends. The CDR3 length is 15 residues. Germline CDR1 reads SGHAT; CDR2 reads FQNNGV. CDR3 amino acids: CASSLPRGRGAEQYV. The CDR3 coding sequence is TGTGCCAGCAGCCTCCCCCGGGGGAGGGGGGCCGAGCAGTACGTC.

The genes are TRBV28 and TRBJ1-6, with D unresolved. The CDR3 is 16 residues long. CDR1 is MDHEN, CDR2 SYDVKM, per germline. V lost 3 bases and J lost 1, with 10 bases in between. CDR3 DNA: TGTGCCAGCAGTTTTCGCGGTAGATCCTATAATTCACCCCTCCACTTT. It translates to CASSFRGRSYNSPLHF.

This chain links TRBV6-5 with TRBJ1-4; possible D gene TRBD1, 6 bases. The CDR3 loop spans 14 amino acids. The germline gives CDR1 MNHEY, CDR2 SVGAGI. Trimming removed 5 bases at V and 8 bases at J, with 15 bases between. In DNA, the CDR3 is TGTGCCAGCAGTGCACAGGGCCCCAGAGAAAAACTGTTTTTT. It specifies CASSAQGPREKLFF.

This clone was seen more than once but under ten times. The same CDR3 is also encoded by other DNA sequences in this sample. This sequence joins TRBV5-1 and TRBJ2-5; 9 nucleotides match TRBD2. Unmatched junction bases numbered 2, after V lost 0 bases and J lost 2 bases. The CDR3 consists of 15 residues. The V gene's germline CDR1 is SGHRS and CDR2 YFSETQ. DNA of the CDR3: TGCGCCAGCAGCTTGGTGCTAGCGGGACAAGAGACCCAGTACTTC. Translation gives CASSLVLAGQETQYF.

This sequence joins TRBV30 and TRBJ2-7, with 8 bases aligning to TRBD2. The CDR3 runs to 17 residues. The J segment lost 3 bases and the V segment lost 2 bases, leaving 15 bases of the junction unmatched. Germline CDR1 reads GTSNPN; CDR2 reads SVGIG (reference sequence). The CDR3 is CAWSPLGYSGEYYEQYF. The CDR3 DNA reads as TGTGCCTGGAGTCCCCTAGGATATAGCGGGGAATACTACGAGCAGTACTTC.

In its sample, this clone was seen once. The rearrangement uses TRBV25-1 and TRBJ2-5, with a possible D match to TRBD1 (5 bases). The ends were cut back, 3 bases at V and 4 bases at J, with 12 bases in the middle. CDR1 is MGHDK and CDR2 is SYGVNS in the germline V gene. This CDR3 comprises 14 residues. CDR3 DNA sequence: TGTGCCAGCAGTGAGCAGGGAAGGGTAGAGACCCAGTACTTC. It codes for CASSEQGRVETQYF.

This chain links TRBV2 with TRBJ2-3, with D maybe TRBD2 (5 bases). V lost 4 bases and J lost 5, with 16 bases in between. The CDR3 sequence is 15 residues long. CDR1 and CDR2 from the germline V gene are SNHLY and FYNNEI. CDR3 loop: CASSVEVTLGDTQYF. The CDR3 nucleotides are TGTGCCAGCAGTGTGGAGGTCACTCTGGGAGATACGCAGTATTTT.

The rearrangement uses TRBV4-3 and TRBJ2-1; D may be TRBD1 (6 bases). The CDR3 covers 19 residues. V lost 1 base, J lost 0 bases, and 19 bases lay in between. Germline V lookup: CDR1 LGHNA, CDR2 YSLEER. The CDR3 DNA reads as TGCGCCAGCAGCCAAGCTCAGGGGAAAGTATGGAGCTCCTACAATGAGCAGTTCTTC. Protein product: CASSQAQGKVWSSYNEQFF.

The chain links TRBV2 to TRBJ2-1, with 13 bases that match TRBD2. V was pared by 8 bases and J by 8 bases, with 3 bases of the junction left unmatched. Germline V gene lookup returns CDR1 SNHLY and CDR2 FYNNEI. The CDR3 sequence is 13 residues long. The CDR3 here is CASDGLAGDEQFF. The CDR3 bases are TGTGCCAGCGATGGACTAGCGGGAGATGAGCAGTTCTTC. The full variable domain, its missing parts supplied by reference TRBV2 and TRBJ2-1, is EPEVTQTPSHQVTQMGQEVILRCVPISNHLYFYWYRQILGQKVEFLVSFYNNEISEKSEIFDDQFSVERPDGSNFTLKIRSTKLEDSAMYFCASDGLAGDEQFFGPGTRLTVL.